This record looks at one T cell receptor beta chain sequence and its context. This sample is drawn from a study of shared clonotypes between healthy human individuals. Together with CD45RO+ cells, CCR7-negative CD45RA+ TemRA cells were included in CD8 memory. Genomic DNA per cell subset filled all wells of several immunoSEQ plates. Sequencing used immunoSEQ multiplex PCR; TCRdb keeps in-frame clones, though not all of them. The profile shows roughly 660,000 clones, about 90% of them singletons. The germline V gene encodes CDR1 LNHNV and CDR2 YYDKDF (reference sequence). J lost 4 bases, V lost 3 bases, and 8 bases had no gene match. CDR3 length: 15 amino acids.

Sequenced: memory CD8+ T cells from PBMCs. The subset here: CD45RO+ cells pooled with CCR7-negative TemRA cells. The J gene is TRBJ2-5, the V gene TRBV15, with TRBD2 matching over 7 bases. This sequence originates from a man aged 18 to 30 in good health. Some clones in this sample may be carry-over from other donors' samples. In nucleotides, the CDR3 is TGTGCCACCAGCAGTGGCGGAGGGGAGGGAGAGACCCAGTACTTC. This gives the protein CATSSGGGEGETQYF.